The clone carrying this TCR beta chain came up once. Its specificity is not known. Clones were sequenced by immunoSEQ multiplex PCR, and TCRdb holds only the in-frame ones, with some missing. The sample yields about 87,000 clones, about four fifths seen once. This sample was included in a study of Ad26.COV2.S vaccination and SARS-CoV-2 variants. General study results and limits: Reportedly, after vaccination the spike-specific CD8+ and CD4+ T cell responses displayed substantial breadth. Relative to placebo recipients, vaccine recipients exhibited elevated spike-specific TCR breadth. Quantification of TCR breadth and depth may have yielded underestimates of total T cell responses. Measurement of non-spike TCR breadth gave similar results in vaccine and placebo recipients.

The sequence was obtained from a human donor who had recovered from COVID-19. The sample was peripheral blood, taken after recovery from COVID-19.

Here the CDR3 reads CASETGGNEQFF. CDR3 coding DNA: TGTGCCAGCGAGACAGGGGGGAATGAGCAGTTCTTC. The chain joins TRBV28 to TRBJ2-1; 9 nucleotides match TRBD1. The CDR3 length is 12 residues. Germline CDR1 and CDR2: MDHEN and SYDVKM. With V trimmed by 8 bases and J by 7 bases, 3 bases remained unmatched.